This TCR beta chain was recorded in a study of blood T cell repertoires in COVID-19. Whole-study context: The United States, Italy and Spain provided the acute and convalescent COVID-19 samples. From T cells, B-cell-depleted T cells, or PBMCs came the material, which was cDNA or gDNA.

This CDR3 contains 13 residues. Germline CDR1 and CDR2: MNHEY and SVGAGI. J was trimmed by 4 bases and V by 7 bases; bases with no gene match: 5. Per the original data handling: Reference gene primer amplification yielded estimated nucleated cell counts. Clones were sequenced by immunoSEQ multiplex PCR, and TCRdb holds only the in-frame ones, with some missing. Clonal size and the V and J genes are those of that table, whereas D and trimming came from the DNA. The sample records over 130,000 clones, 85% being singletons. This sequence originates from a man aged 50-60 years with acute or convalescent COVID-19. The sample comprised peripheral blood. The V gene is TRBV6-5, the J gene TRBJ1-1; 8 bases are a match to TRBD1. CDR3 in DNA: TGTGCCAGCAAGACAGGGGCGAGCACTGAAGCTTTCTTT. As protein: CASKTGASTEAFF.